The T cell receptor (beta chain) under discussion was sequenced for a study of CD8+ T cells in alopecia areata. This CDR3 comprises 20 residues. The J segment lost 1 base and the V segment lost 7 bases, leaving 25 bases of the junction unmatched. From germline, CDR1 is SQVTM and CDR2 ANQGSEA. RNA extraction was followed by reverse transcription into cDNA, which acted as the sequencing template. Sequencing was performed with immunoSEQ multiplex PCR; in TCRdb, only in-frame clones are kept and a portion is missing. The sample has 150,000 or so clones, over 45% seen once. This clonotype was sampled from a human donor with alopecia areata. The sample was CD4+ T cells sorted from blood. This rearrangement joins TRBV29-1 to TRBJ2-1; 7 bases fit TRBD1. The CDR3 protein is CSAERFPGQLKKGSYNEQFF. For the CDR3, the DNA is TGCAGCGCTGAGAGGTTTCCGGGACAGCTAAAGAAAGGGTCCTACAATGAGCAGTTCTTC.